The 6 T cell receptor beta chains below come from one sample, sequenced in a study of beta chain features in type 1 diabetes. As every portion of the isolated RNA was reverse transcribed, the sequencing read expressed TCRB transcripts. Some clones are missing from TCRdb's copy, which holds only in-frame ones; the method was immunoSEQ multiplex PCR. The table records 600,000 to 750,000 clones, roughly 12% of them present only once. Their antigens remain unidentified. Study-wide results and limits: In all four CD4+ subsets, TCRB CDR3 length was significantly, moderately reduced in type 1 diabetes.

The sample was naive CD4+ T cells from blood. The origin of the receptors is a man aged 25-45 years with type 1 diabetes.

This clone was counted between two and nine times. The CDR3 sequence is CASSFMGADTQYF. Here the CDR3 DNA reads TGTGCCAGCAGCTTTATGGGGGCAGATACGCAGTATTTT. The chain joins TRBV5-4 to TRBJ2-3; D tentatively reads TRBD1 or TRBD2 (5 bases each). V lost 2 bases, J lost 4 bases, and 8 bases lay in between. Germline V gene sequence: CDR1 SGHNT, CDR2 YYREEE (reference sequence). The CDR3 loop spans 13 amino acids.

This chain joins TRBV29-1 and TRBJ2-3, with D unresolved. Looked up from germline, CDR1 is SQVTM and CDR2 is ANQGSEA. The ends were cut back, 7 bases at V and 5 bases at J, with 7 bases in the middle. The CDR3 is made up of 10 amino acids. The CDR3 bases are TGCAGCGGTTGGGAAGATACGCAGTATTTT. It is translated as CSGWEDTQYF.

This clone was detected a few times. V gene TRBV29-1 combines with J gene TRBJ2-3; 10 bases align to TRBD1. The CDR3 totals 14 residues. Germline CDR1 and CDR2: SQVTM and ANQGSEA. With 4 bases clipped from V and 6 bases from J, the junction kept 7 bases outside the gene matches. This CDR3 reads CSVVGQGLKDTQYF. CDR3 DNA: TGCAGCGTTGTGGGACAGGGGTTGAAGGATACGCAGTATTTT.

J is TRBJ2-3 and V is TRBV4-2; 9 nucleotides line up with TRBD2. The V gene end was trimmed by 4 bases and the J gene end by 3 bases; junction bases not matched to a gene: 8. CDR1 LGHNA and CDR2 YNFKEQ come from the germline V gene. The CDR3 is 16 residues long. The CDR3 bases are TGTGCCAGCAGCCCCGCCGCGGGGGGGCCTACAGATACGCAGTATTTT. Its translation is CASSPAAGGPTDTQYF.

This clone came up a few times. The rearrangement joins TRBV4-3 to TRBJ2-3, with D perhaps assigned TRBD1 or TRBD2 (6 bases each). The CDR3 loop spans 17 amino acids. V dropped 0 bases and J dropped 2 bases, with 15 bases sitting between them. Germline assignment: CDR1 LGHNA and CDR2 YSLEER. CDR3: CASSQDRGESYTDTQYF. The CDR3 nucleotides read TGCGCCAGCAGCCAAGATAGGGGGGAGTCCTACACAGATACGCAGTATTTT.

There are a few counts of this clone. The chain links TRBV18 to TRBJ2-5; 8 bases align to TRBD2. CDR3 length equals 17 residues. Germline lookup yields CDR1 KGHSH and CDR2 LQKENI. The trim removed 3 bases at V and 2 bases at J, leaving 11 bases unmatched. Here the CDR3 reads CASSPRGLESKQETQYF. In DNA, the CDR3 is TGTGCCAGCTCACCGAGGGGACTAGAGAGCAAGCAAGAGACCCAGTACTTC.